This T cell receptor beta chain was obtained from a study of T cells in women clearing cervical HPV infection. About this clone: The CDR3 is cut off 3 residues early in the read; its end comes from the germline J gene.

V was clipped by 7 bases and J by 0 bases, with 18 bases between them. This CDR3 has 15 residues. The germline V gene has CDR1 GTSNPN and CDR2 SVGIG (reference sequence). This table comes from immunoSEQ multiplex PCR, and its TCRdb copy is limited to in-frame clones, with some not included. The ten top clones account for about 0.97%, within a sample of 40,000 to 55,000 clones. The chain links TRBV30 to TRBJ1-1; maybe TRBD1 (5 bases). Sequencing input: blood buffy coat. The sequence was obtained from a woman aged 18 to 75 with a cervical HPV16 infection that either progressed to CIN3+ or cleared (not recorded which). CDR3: CASTTWGGVNTEAFF. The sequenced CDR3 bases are TGTGCCTCGACGACCTGGGGGGGGGTGAACACTGAA.